Each of the 26 T cell receptor beta chains below was sequenced from the same sample in a study of cytomegalovirus exposure and HLA in healthy donors. The data were produced by immunoSEQ multiplex PCR, yet TCRdb's version contains in-frame clones alone and is incomplete. The sample shows tens of thousands of clones, roughly 90% of them seen only once. Sequenced sample: PBMCs. The receptors were gathered from a man aged 18-30 years in good health and CMV-seronegative.

This chain links TRBV28 with TRBJ1-1; weak D call: TRBD1 (6 bases). The CDR3 is 15 residues long. V was pared by 5 bases and J by 2 bases, with 15 bases between. Germline assignment: CDR1 MDHEN and CDR2 SYDVKM. The CDR3 protein is CASSARQELNTEAFF. The CDR3 DNA reads TGTGCCAGCAGTGCCAGACAGGAACTCAACACTGAAGCTTTCTTT.

This rearrangement joins TRBV20-1 to TRBJ1-2, with a possible D match to TRBD1 (5 bases). Looked up from germline, CDR1 is DFQATT and CDR2 is SNEGSKA (reference sequence). This CDR3 has 10 residues. V was pared by 6 bases and J by 12 bases, with 14 bases between. The CDR3 DNA is TGCAGTGCCAACCGCCAGGGCCACACCTTC. Translated: CSANRQGHTF.

The CDR3 bases are TGTGCCAGCAGTGAACAGGGGGCGAGGGCCTACAATGAGCAGTTCTTC. It codes for CASSEQGARAYNEQFF. V gene TRBV2 combines with J gene TRBJ2-1; 8 bases are shared with TRBD1. The V gene's germline CDR1 is SNHLY and CDR2 FYNNEI. V trimming: 2 bases; J trimming: 2 bases; junction bases outside the gene matches: 5. This CDR3 region has 16 residues.

The rearrangement uses TRBV27 and TRBJ1-1; 8 bases agree with TRBD1. V dropped 7 bases and J dropped 5; count of bases not matched to a gene: 12. The CDR3 covers 15 residues. Germline loops: CDR1 MNHEY, CDR2 SMNVEV (reference sequence). The CDR3 DNA reads TGTGCCAGCACAAAGTCGGGGACAGGAAGGACTGAAGCTTTCTTT. This translates into CASTKSGTGRTEAFF.

The rearrangement joins TRBV9 to TRBJ1-1, with 9 bases fitting TRBD1. The V gene end was trimmed by 4 bases and the J gene end by 7 bases; junction bases not matched to a gene: 11. The CDR3 extends over 15 amino acids. Germline CDR1 and CDR2: SGDLS and YYNGEE. CDR3 amino acids: CASSLPGQGRNEAFF. CDR3 sequence (DNA): TGTGCCAGCAGCCTACCGGGACAGGGTAGGAATGAAGCTTTCTTT.

The chain links TRBV29-1 to TRBJ2-3; 8 nucleotides line up with TRBD1. CDR3 size: 13 residues. The germline V gene encodes CDR1 SQVTM and CDR2 ANQGSEA. Trimming took 5 bases from V and 5 from J; bases not matched to a gene: 6. The CDR3 is CSVHQGAGDTQYF. The CDR3 DNA reads as TGCAGCGTTCATCAGGGGGCTGGAGATACGCAGTATTTT.

The chain couples TRBV5-4 to TRBJ2-1; perhaps TRBD2 as D (5 bases). The CDR3 has 14 residues. Between the trimmed V and J ends, which lost 3 bases and 3 bases, there was a span of 10 bases. Germline-derived CDR1 and CDR2 are SGHNT and YYREEE (reference sequence). CDR3: CASSSGLFYNEQFF. In DNA form, the CDR3 reads TGTGCCAGCAGCTCAGGACTCTTCTACAATGAGCAGTTCTTC.

The chain couples TRBV7-2 to TRBJ2-1; D call uncertain. CDR3 length: 11 amino acids. The V end was cut by 5 bases, the J end by 4 bases, with 3 bases between. Germline V gene data show CDR1 as SGHTA and CDR2 as FQGNSA. The CDR3 here is CASSPYNEQFF. The CDR3 DNA reads as TGTGCCAGCAGCCCATACAATGAGCAGTTCTTC.

The gene calls are TRBV4-1 and TRBJ2-1, with a tentative D call TRBD1 (5 bases). V lost 4 bases and J 4 bases, leaving 8 bases between the germline ends. This CDR3 contains 13 residues. Germline CDR1 MGHRA, CDR2 YSYEKL. CDR3 DNA: TGCGCCAGCAGCCGGACAAGGTACAATGAGCAGTTCTTC. Translating gives CASSRTRYNEQFF.

This sequence joins TRBV4-1 and TRBJ2-1; maybe TRBD1 (5 bases). Trimming took 0 bases from V and 1 from J, leaving 13 bases between them. This CDR3 has 17 amino acids. Germline assignment: CDR1 MGHRA and CDR2 YSYEKL. The CDR3 here is CASSQDPPRASYNEQFF. DNA of the CDR3: TGCGCCAGCAGCCAAGATCCCCCCAGGGCTTCCTACAATGAGCAGTTCTTC.

This chain connects TRBV28 to TRBJ2-7; 9 positions agree with TRBD2. The V and J ends lost 5 bases and 4 bases, in that order; junction bases with no gene match: 6. CDR3 length equals 14 residues. Per germline, CDR1 MDHEN and CDR2 SYDVKM. The CDR3 reads CASSPLAGDYEQYF. In DNA, the CDR3 is TGTGCCAGCAGTCCGTTAGCGGGAGATTACGAGCAGTACTTC.

The V call is TRBV2, the J call TRBJ1-1; the D gene is possibly TRBD1 (5 bases). Trimming took off 2 bases at V and 5 bases at J, with 15 bases between the two ends. The length of the CDR3 is 15 residues. Germline assignment: CDR1 SNHLY and CDR2 FYNNEI. CDR3 amino acids: CASSESIGARTEAFF. In DNA, the CDR3 is TGTGCCAGCAGTGAAAGCATTGGGGCTCGGACTGAAGCTTTCTTT.

This chain joins TRBV11-2 and TRBJ2-7; D unclear. This CDR3 contains 14 residues. V lost 1 base and J 1 base, leaving 8 bases between the germline ends. CDR1 is SGHAT, CDR2 FQNNGV, per germline. This chain's CDR3 is CASSLGGESYEQYF. Written as DNA, the CDR3 is TGTGCCAGCAGCTTAGGCGGAGAATCCTACGAGCAGTACTTC.

This clone was counted once. The rearrangement uses TRBV4-1 and TRBJ2-7; 7 bases are a match to TRBD2. The CDR3 runs 16 residues. Losses at the gene ends were 1 base for V and 0 bases for J; bases not matched to a gene: 6. Germline loops: CDR1 MGHRA, CDR2 YSYEKL. CDR3 amino acids: CASSQGGGLGSYEQYF. As DNA, the CDR3 is TGCGCCAGCAGCCAAGGGGGCGGACTAGGCTCCTACGAGCAGTACTTC.

This chain links TRBV4-3 with TRBJ2-1; D gene ambiguous. CDR1 is LGHNA, CDR2 YSLEER, per germline. The CDR3 extends over 15 amino acids. Trimming removed 1 base at V and 0 bases at J, with 7 bases between. CDR3 in DNA: TGCGCCAGCAGCCAAGCACGGAGCTCCTACAATGAGCAGTTCTTC. Its protein is CASSQARSSYNEQFF.

The V and J genes are TRBV5-1 and TRBJ2-1; 7 nucleotides agree with TRBD1. After removal of 2 bases from V and 2 bases from J, the junction contained 16 bases not matched to a gene. The CDR3 contains 19 residues. Germline loops: CDR1 SGHRS, CDR2 YFSETQ. The CDR3 is CASSFHGGPGTAAYNEQFF. CDR3 nucleotides: TGCGCCAGCAGCTTTCATGGAGGCCCCGGGACAGCGGCCTACAATGAGCAGTTCTTC.

The CDR3 here is CASSAGIPKADTQYF. The CDR3 region has the DNA TGTGCCAGCAGCGCCGGGATACCCAAGGCAGATACGCAGTATTTT. The V and J genes are TRBV11-2 and TRBJ2-3, with D perhaps TRBD2 (5 bases). Germline V CDR1 and CDR2: SGHAT, FQNNGV. Trimming removed 5 bases from V and 4 bases from J, with 16 bases in between. The CDR3 loop spans 15 amino acids.

This chain connects TRBV5-1 to TRBJ2-3; 8 nucleotides align to TRBD1. Trimming removed 2 bases from V and 2 bases from J; junction bases left unmatched: 4. CDR1 and CDR2 from the germline V gene are SGHRS and YFSETQ. The CDR3 covers 15 residues. The CDR3 DNA sequence: TGCGCCAGCAGCTTCGACAGGGGTTACACAGATACGCAGTATTTT. Amino acids: CASSFDRGYTDTQYF.

The chain combines TRBV18 with TRBJ2-1; D ambiguous. CDR1 and CDR2 (germline): KGHSH, LQKENI. The CDR3 spans 16 residues. Trimming took 3 bases from V and 0 from J, leaving 12 bases between them. CDR3 nucleotide sequence: TGTGCCAGCTCACCTCCGAGGCGATACTCCTACAATGAGCAGTTCTTC. Amino acids: CASSPPRRYSYNEQFF.

This chain links TRBV6-4 with TRBJ2-1; a weak D match, TRBD2 (6 bases). CDR1 MRHNA and CDR2 SNTAGT come from the germline V gene. The CDR3 spans 15 residues. V dropped 4 bases and J dropped 7 bases, with 17 bases sitting between them. As DNA, the CDR3 is TGTGCCAGCAGTGCCATCGGGGGAGAGGGGAATGAGCAGTTCTTC. Its translation is CASSAIGGEGNEQFF.

The chain carries TRBV2 and TRBJ2-7; 8 nucleotides line up with TRBD1. This CDR3 region has 15 residues. The V gene's germline CDR1 is SNHLY and CDR2 FYNNEI. With 2 bases clipped from V and 6 bases from J, the junction kept 9 bases outside the gene matches. The CDR3 is CASSERGTGLREQYF. The CDR3 DNA sequence: TGTGCCAGCAGTGAAAGAGGGACAGGCCTCCGCGAGCAGTACTTC.

This clone appeared a few times. The chain links TRBV7-9 to TRBJ1-4, with a possible D match to TRBD1 (5 bases). Per the germline V gene, CDR1 is SEHNR and CDR2 is FQNEAQ (reference sequence). V lost 1 base to trimming and J lost 7 bases, with 13 bases between them. The CDR3 extends over 15 amino acids. The CDR3 sequence: CASSLEVQGGEKLFF. The CDR3 region has the DNA TGTGCCAGCAGCTTAGAGGTCCAGGGTGGTGAAAAACTGTTTTTT. Based on the CDR3 plus reference TRBV7-9 and TRBJ1-4, the full variable domain is DTGVSQNPRHKITKRGQNVTFRCDPISEHNRLYWYRQTLGQGPEFLTYFQNEAQLEKSRLLSDRFSAERPKGSFSTLEIQRTEQGDSAMYLCASSLEVQGGEKLFFGSGTQLSVL.

This chain joins TRBV28 and TRBJ2-7; possible D gene TRBD1, 5 bases. The germline gives CDR1 MDHEN, CDR2 SYDVKM. This CDR3 comprises 13 residues. Between the trimmed V and J ends, which lost 7 bases and 0 bases, there was a span of 10 bases. The CDR3 coding sequence is TGTGCCAGCACCTCTGGACACTCCTACGAGCAGTACTTC. Protein: CASTSGHSYEQYF. Drawing the rest from reference TRBV28 and TRBJ2-7, the complete variable domain is DVKVTQSSRYLVKRTGEKVFLECVQDMDHENMFWYRQDPGLGLRLIYFSYDVKMKEKGDIPEGYSVSREKKERFSLILESASTNQTSMYLCASTSGHSYEQYFGPGTRLTVT.

This clone occurred once. The chain carries TRBV7-3 and TRBJ1-2, with TRBD1 as a possible D gene (6 bases). V lost 5 bases to trimming and J lost 4 bases, with 8 bases between them. CDR3 size: 12 residues. From germline, CDR1 is SGHTA and CDR2 FQGTGA. The chain's CDR3 is CASSTGPYGYTF. CDR3 nucleotide sequence: TGTGCCAGCAGCACAGGGCCCTATGGCTACACCTTC.

Written as DNA, the CDR3 is TGCGCCAGCAGCTTGTTATACAATGAGCAGTTCTTC. Protein sequence: CASSLLYNEQFF. The chain is built from TRBV5-1 and TRBJ2-1; D call uncertain. The germline CDR1 and CDR2 sequences are SGHRS and YFSETQ. There are 12 residues in the CDR3. The germline V and J ends were trimmed by 1 base and 4 bases, with 3 bases remaining between them.

This sequence joins TRBV11-3 and TRBJ2-7; possible D gene TRBD2, 5 bases. The germline gives CDR1 SGHNT, CDR2 YENEEA. Trimming left V 4 bases short and J 0 bases short, with 13 bases between. The CDR3 length is 15 residues. This chain's CDR3 is CASSWALGGSYEQYF. The CDR3 nucleotides are TGTGCCAGCAGCTGGGCCCTAGGAGGCTCCTACGAGCAGTACTTC.